This T cell receptor beta chain emerged from a study of CDR3 diversity in severe acne. The V gene's germline CDR1 is ENHRY and CDR2 SYGVKD. V lost 0 bases, J lost 2 bases, and 8 bases lay in between. The CDR3 runs to 14 residues. TCRdb recomputed calls from the PCR reads with MiXCR, one row per CDR3 protein. The data hold almost 85,000 distinct CDR3 sequences, with around 53% observed a single time. This clonotype was observed a single time. The source material was blood. This TCR came from a male donor in good health, without acne. V gene TRBV10-3 combines with J gene TRBJ2-7, with D possibly being TRBD2 (6 bases). The DNA of the CDR3 is TGTGCCATCAGTGAGTCAGCGGGTACCTACGAGCAGTACTTC. Translated: CAISESAGTYEQYF.